The clone carrying this T cell receptor beta chain was counted a few times. This sample was included in a study of OX40 agonist ivuxolimab in advanced cancers. The germline gives CDR1 MNHEY, CDR2 SMNVEV (reference sequence). V lost 6 bases and J 0 bases, leaving 11 bases between the germline ends. The CDR3 extends over 14 amino acids. Measured with immunoSEQ multiplex PCR; TCRdb has only the in-frame clones, and not every one. In the table there are roughly 48,000 clones, roughly 84% of which are singletons. The specimen was CD4+ or CD8+ T cells sorted from blood, collected in a trial of the OX40 agonist ivuxolimab. The chain employs TRBV27 and TRBJ1-1; tentatively, D is TRBD1 (6 bases). This TCR was sampled from an adult with an advanced solid tumor such as melanoma, head and neck, liver or kidney cancer. The CDR3 nucleotides read TGTGCCAGCAGCCGACCAGGGGTGAACACTGAAGCTTTCTTT. Its translation: CASSRPGVNTEAFF.